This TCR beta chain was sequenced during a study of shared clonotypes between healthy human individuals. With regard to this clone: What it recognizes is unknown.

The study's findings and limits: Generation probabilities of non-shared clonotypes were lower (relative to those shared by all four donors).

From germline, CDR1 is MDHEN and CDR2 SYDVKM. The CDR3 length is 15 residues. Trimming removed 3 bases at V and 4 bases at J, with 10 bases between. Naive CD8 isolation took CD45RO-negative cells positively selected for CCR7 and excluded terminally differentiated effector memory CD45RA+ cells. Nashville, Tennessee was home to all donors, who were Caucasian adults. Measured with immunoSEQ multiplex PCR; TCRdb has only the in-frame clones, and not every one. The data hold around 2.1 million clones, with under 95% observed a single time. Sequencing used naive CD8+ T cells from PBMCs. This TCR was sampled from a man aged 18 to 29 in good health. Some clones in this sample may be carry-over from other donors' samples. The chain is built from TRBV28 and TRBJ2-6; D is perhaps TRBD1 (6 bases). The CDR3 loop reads CASSLSGVGANVLTF. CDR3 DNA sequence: TGTGCCAGCAGTTTGTCAGGGGTCGGGGCCAACGTCCTGACTTTC.